This T cell receptor beta chain emerged from a study of blood T cell repertoires in COVID-19. TCRdb's copy holds only in-frame clones and misses some; the assay was immunoSEQ multiplex PCR. The sample lists approximately 67,000 clones; about nine tenths were seen once. From germline, CDR1 is LNHDA and CDR2 SQIVND (reference sequence). The J segment lost 6 bases and the V segment lost 5 bases, leaving 3 bases of the junction unmatched. The CDR3 spans 15 residues. Material: peripheral blood. This chain links TRBV19 with TRBJ2-1; 14 bases fit TRBD2. The sequence derives from a man between 45 and 60 years old with active COVID-19. The CDR3 DNA is TGTGCCAGTAGTTGGGGACTAGCGGGAGTCAATGAGCAGTTCTTC. Translating gives CASSWGLAGVNEQFF.